This is a list of T cell receptor beta chains from one sample in a study of OX40 agonist ivuxolimab in advanced cancers. Sequencing used immunoSEQ multiplex PCR; TCRdb keeps in-frame clones, though not all of them. The sample has about 65,000 clones; about 90% are singletons. Source: CD4+ or CD8+ T cells sorted from blood, taken in a trial of the OX40 agonist ivuxolimab. These receptors all stem from an adult with an advanced solid tumor such as melanoma, head and neck, liver or kidney cancer. Both conserved end residues are part of each CDR3. A D gene is named only where the DNA matches it firmly. Clone sizes are given selectively: once, few, many, or a class where the clone is expanded.

V	size	J	D	CDR3	DNA
TRBV18	NA	TRBJ2-7	TRBD2	CASSPTSGGAYEQYF	TGTGCCAGCTCACCTACTAGCGGGGGGGCCTACGAGCAGTACTTC
TRBV6-1	NA	TRBJ2-2	NA	CAITHPVTGIGELFF	TGTGCCATTACCCACCCAGTTACGGGGATCGGGGAGCTGTTTTTT
TRBV5-8	NA	TRBJ1-5	NA	CASRPTGDSNQPQHF	TGTGCCAGCAGACCGACCGGTGATAGCAATCAGCCCCAGCATTTT
TRBV10-3	NA	TRBJ1-2	NA	CAISGGEGHGYTF	TGTGCCATCTCTGGGGGGGAGGGCCATGGCTACACCTTC
TRBV18	NA	TRBJ2-7	TRBD1	CASNERTGGPYEQYF	TGTGCCAGCAACGAACGGACAGGGGGCCCCTACGAGCAGTACTTC
TRBV5-1	NA	TRBJ1-4	NA	CASSFEGEEKLFF	TGCGCCAGCAGCTTTGAAGGAGAGGAAAAACTGTTTTTT
TRBV7-9	once	TRBJ2-1	NA	CASSFPGGAKNNEQFF	TGTGCCAGCAGCTTTCCTGGCGGGGCGAAGAACAATGAGCAGTTCTTC
TRBV28	NA	TRBJ2-2	NA	CASKVSAGELFF	TGTGCCAGCAAGGTGTCGGCCGGGGAGCTGTTTTTT
TRBV7-6	NA	TRBJ1-4	NA	CASSLGSEKLFF	TGTGCCAGCAGCTTAGGGAGTGAAAAACTGTTTTTT
TRBV28	once	TRBJ2-1	NA	CASTPIREPSYNEQFF	TGTGCCAGCACCCCAATTAGGGAACCCTCCTACAATGAGCAGTTCTTC
TRBV30	NA	TRBJ2-5	NA	CAWSVRGLGQETQYF	TGTGCCTGGAGTGTGCGGGGATTGGGCCAAGAGACCCAGTACTTC
TRBV2	NA	TRBJ1-1	NA	CASVVGEDTEAFF	TGTGCCAGCGTAGTGGGGGAGGACACTGAAGCTTTCTTT
TRBV4-1	once	TRBJ2-1	NA	CASSLQGSNEQFF	TGCGCCAGCAGCCTACAGGGTAGCAATGAGCAGTTCTTC
TRBV9	NA	TRBJ2-2	NA	CASGPPNTGELFF	TGTGCCAGCGGGCCACCTAACACCGGGGAGCTGTTTTTT
TRBV7-2	NA	TRBJ2-1	TRBD2	CASSPTSGAGNEQFF	TGTGCCAGCAGCCCCACTAGCGGGGCTGGAAATGAGCAGTTCTTC
TRBV6-1	NA	TRBJ2-5	NA	CASSEAPAGPQETQYF	TGTGCCAGCAGTGAAGCGCCGGCAGGGCCCCAAGAGACCCAGTACTTC
TRBV7-9	once	TRBJ1-2	NA	CASSLAGSHGYTF	TGTGCCAGCAGCTTAGCCGGGTCCCATGGCTACACCTTC
TRBV11-2	NA	TRBJ1-1	NA	CASSFSPGLNTEAFF	TGTGCCAGCAGCTTTTCGCCGGGATTGAACACTGAAGCTTTCTTT
TRBV28	NA	TRBJ2-3	TRBD2	CASSPRTSGLTDTQYF	TGTGCCAGCAGTCCACGGACTAGCGGACTCACAGATACGCAGTATTTT
TRBV5-4	NA	TRBJ2-5	TRBD2	CASSLGLAGLETQYF	TGTGCCAGCAGCTTGGGACTAGCGGGTCTGGAGACCCAGTACTTC
TRBV19	NA	TRBJ2-3	NA	CASSKYTDTQYF	TGTGCCAGTAGTAAATACACAGATACGCAGTATTTT
TRBV7-9	NA	TRBJ2-7	NA	CASSSQGYEQYF	TGTGCCAGCAGCTCGCAGGGTTACGAGCAGTACTTC
TRBV6-5	NA	TRBJ2-1	TRBD2	CATAGTSGRSDEQFF	TGTGCCACGGCCGGGACTAGCGGGAGATCAGATGAGCAGTTCTTC
TRBV15	NA	TRBJ1-5	NA	CATSRSSTASQPQHF	TGTGCCACCAGCAGGTCATCGACAGCCTCTCAGCCCCAGCATTTT
TRBV11-3	NA	TRBJ2-1	NA	CASSGQGGTRNEQFF	TGTGCCAGCAGCGGGCAGGGGGGCACACGGAATGAGCAGTTCTTC
TRBV4-2	NA	TRBJ2-7	TRBD2	CASSQDRTSGSLEQYF	TGTGCCAGCAGCCAGGATAGGACTAGCGGCTCTCTGGAGCAGTACTTC
TRBV28	NA	TRBJ2-1	TRBD2	CASGGTSGDYNEQFF	TGTGCCAGCGGTGGGACTAGCGGGGATTACAATGAGCAGTTCTTC
TRBV7-2	NA	TRBJ1-2	NA	CASSLVSGENYGYTF	TGTGCCAGCAGCTTGGTCTCTGGGGAAAACTATGGCTACACCTTC
TRBV6-5	NA	TRBJ2-5	TRBD2	CASSYSTSGPETQYF	TGTGCCAGCAGTTACTCGACTAGCGGTCCTGAGACCCAGTACTTC
TRBV7-2	NA	TRBJ2-7	NA	CASSLVPPTEAYEQYF	TGTGCCAGCAGCTTAGTCCCCCCGACGGAAGCCTACGAGCAGTACTTC
TRBV2	once	TRBJ1-1	NA	CASSVGRSTEAFF	TGTGCCAGCAGTGTGGGCAGGAGCACTGAAGCTTTCTTT
TRBV4-1	NA	TRBJ1-1	TRBD1	CASSRTGWRTEAFF	TGCGCCAGCAGCCGGACAGGTTGGCGTACTGAAGCTTTCTTT
TRBV7-2	NA	TRBJ2-5	TRBD2	CASSTLGGVETQYF	TGTGCCAGCAGCACCCTGGGGGGGGTTGAGACCCAGTACTTC
TRBV5-6	few	TRBJ2-2	TRBD2	CASSPRTSGGELFF	TGTGCCAGCAGCCCAAGGACTAGCGGGGGGGAGCTGTTTTTT
TRBV5-1	NA	TRBJ2-1	TRBD1	CASTVGQNNEQFF	TGCGCCAGCACCGTGGGACAGAACAATGAGCAGTTCTTC
TRBV5-5	NA	TRBJ1-2	NA	CASSSDTYGYTF	TGTGCCAGCAGCTCTGACACCTATGGCTACACCTTC
TRBV9	NA	TRBJ1-6	NA	CASGGSSYNSPLHF	TGTGCCAGCGGAGGGAGCTCCTATAATTCACCCCTCCACTTT
TRBV6-6	few	TRBJ2-7	TRBD1	CASSHSGGEQYF	TGTGCCAGCAGCCACTCAGGGGGCGAGCAGTACTTC
TRBV19	NA	TRBJ1-5	NA	CASSGIEGQPQHF	TGTGCCAGTAGTGGGATAGAAGGTCAGCCCCAGCATTTT
TRBV28	NA	TRBJ2-3	NA	CASSLAVGVDTQYF	TGTGCCAGCAGTTTGGCGGTAGGTGTCGATACGCAGTATTTT
TRBV5-1	NA	TRBJ1-4	NA	CASSPRYGGQNEKLFF	TGCGCCAGCAGCCCCCGGTACGGGGGGCAGAATGAAAAACTGTTTTTT
TRBV7-9	NA	TRBJ1-2	NA	CASSYEVAMGNYGYTF	TGTGCCAGCAGCTACGAAGTGGCCATGGGGAACTATGGCTACACCTTC
TRBV5-1	NA	TRBJ2-2	TRBD1	CASSPPGTGNTGELFF	TGCGCCAGCAGCCCCCCCGGGACAGGTAACACCGGGGAGCTGTTTTTT
TRBV28	NA	TRBJ1-4	NA	CASSLGGLGEKLFF	TGTGCCAGCAGTTTAGGGGGGCTGGGAGAAAAACTGTTTTTT
TRBV7-9	NA	TRBJ2-1	NA	CASRTSVSSYNEQFF	TGTGCCAGCAGGACTTCGGTCAGCTCCTACAATGAGCAGTTCTTC
TRBV5-1	NA	TRBJ1-6	TRBD1	CASSYSGTGQSPLHF	TGCGCCAGCAGCTACTCCGGGACAGGGCAATCACCCCTCCACTTT
TRBV4-1	NA	TRBJ1-1	TRBD1	CASSQGQGPNTEAFF	TGCGCCAGCAGCCAAGGACAGGGGCCGAACACTGAAGCTTTCTTT
TRBV9	once	TRBJ2-1	NA	CASSVAGVENEQFF	TGTGCCAGCAGCGTAGCGGGAGTAGAAAATGAGCAGTTCTTC
TRBV19	NA	TRBJ2-2	TRBD1	CASSSPGGRTGELFF	TGTGCCAGTAGTAGTCCAGGGGGTAGGACCGGGGAGCTGTTTTTT
TRBV30	NA	TRBJ2-1	TRBD2	CAWSVKTSGMNEQFF	TGTGCCTGGAGTGTAAAGACTAGCGGGATGAATGAGCAGTTCTTC
TRBV7-2	NA	TRBJ1-2	TRBD1	CASNPTGNYGYTF	TGTGCCAGCAACCCGACAGGGAACTATGGCTACACCTTC
TRBV28	NA	TRBJ2-7	NA	CASSLKSGEQYF	TGTGCCAGCAGTTTGAAGTCGGGCGAGCAGTACTTC
TRBV6-1	NA	TRBJ2-7	TRBD1	CASSEAGDSVYEQYF	TGTGCCAGCAGTGAAGCGGGGGACAGTGTCTACGAGCAGTACTTC
TRBV7-3	NA	TRBJ2-3	TRBD2	CASSLNGGAGATDTQYF	TGTGCCAGCAGCTTAAATGGTGGGGCGGGAGCCACAGATACGCAGTATTTT
TRBV5-4	NA	TRBJ1-1	NA	CASSPRGGAFEAFF	TGTGCCAGCAGCCCCCGCGGGGGCGCATTTGAAGCTTTCTTT
TRBV10-3	NA	TRBJ2-1	NA	CAISDPFRGSSYNEQFF	TGTGCCATCAGTGATCCATTTCGGGGGAGCTCCTACAATGAGCAGTTCTTC
TRBV15	once	TRBJ1-5	NA	CATSRPNQPQHF	TGTGCCACCAGCAGGCCAAATCAGCCCCAGCATTTT